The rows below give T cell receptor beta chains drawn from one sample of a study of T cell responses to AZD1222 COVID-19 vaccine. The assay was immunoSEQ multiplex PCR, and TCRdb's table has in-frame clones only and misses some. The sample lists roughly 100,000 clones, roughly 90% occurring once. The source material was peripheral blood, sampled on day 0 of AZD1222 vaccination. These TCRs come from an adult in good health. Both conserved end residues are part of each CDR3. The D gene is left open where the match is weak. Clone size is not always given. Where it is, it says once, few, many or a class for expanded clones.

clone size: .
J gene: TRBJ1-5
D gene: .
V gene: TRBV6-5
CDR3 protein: CASTGAAYQPQHF
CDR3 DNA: TGTGCCAGCACAGGGGCCGCTTATCAGCCCCAGCATTTT

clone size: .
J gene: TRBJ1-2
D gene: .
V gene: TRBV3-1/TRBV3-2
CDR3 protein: CASSRAGTSDIRTF
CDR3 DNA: TGTGCCAGCAGCAGAGCCGGGACATCGGATATACGCACCTTC

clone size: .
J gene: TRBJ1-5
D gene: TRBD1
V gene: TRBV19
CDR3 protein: CASNDREAQPQHF
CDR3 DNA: TGTGCCAGTAATGACAGGGAGGCACAGCCCCAGCATTTT

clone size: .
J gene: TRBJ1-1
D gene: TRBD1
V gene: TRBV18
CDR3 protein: CASSPLLGQGVKGTEAFF
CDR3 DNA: TGTGCCAGCTCACCACTCCTGGGACAGGGGGTGAAGGGCACTGAAGCTTTCTTT

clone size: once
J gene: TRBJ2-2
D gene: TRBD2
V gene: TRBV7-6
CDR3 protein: CASSTTSGGDTGELFF
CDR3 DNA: TGTGCCAGCAGCACAACTAGCGGTGGGGACACCGGGGAGCTGTTTTTT

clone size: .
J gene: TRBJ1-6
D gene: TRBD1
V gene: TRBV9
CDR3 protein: CASSFGQGESPLHF
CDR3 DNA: TGTGCCAGCAGCTTCGGACAGGGGGAATCACCCCTCCACTTT

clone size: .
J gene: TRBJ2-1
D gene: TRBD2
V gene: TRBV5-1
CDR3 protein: CASSLGLAGVYNEQFF
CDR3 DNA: TGCGCCAGCAGCTTGGGACTAGCGGGAGTCTACAATGAGCAGTTCTTC

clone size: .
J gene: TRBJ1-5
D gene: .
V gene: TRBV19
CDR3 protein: CASSIGAGTNQPQHF
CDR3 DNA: TGTGCCAGTAGTATAGGGGCAGGAACTAATCAGCCCCAGCATTTT

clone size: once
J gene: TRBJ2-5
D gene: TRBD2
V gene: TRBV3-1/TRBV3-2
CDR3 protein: CASSPSGGAGETQYF
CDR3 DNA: TGTGCCAGCAGCCCGAGCGGGGGGGCAGGGGAGACCCAGTACTTC

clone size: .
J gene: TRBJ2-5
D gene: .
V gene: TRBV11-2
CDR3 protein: CASSPRSQGGETQYF
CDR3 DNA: TGTGCCAGCAGCCCTCGATCGCAGGGCGGGGAGACCCAGTACTTC

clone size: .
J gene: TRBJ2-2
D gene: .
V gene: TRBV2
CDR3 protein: CASQDREGGELFF
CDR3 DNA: TGTGCCAGCCAGGACAGGGAGGGCGGGGAGCTGTTTTTT

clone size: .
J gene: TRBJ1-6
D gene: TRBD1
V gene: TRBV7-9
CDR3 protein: CASSLARQGNSPLHF
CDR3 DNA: TGTGCCAGCAGCTTGGCTCGACAGGGGAATTCACCCCTCCACTTT

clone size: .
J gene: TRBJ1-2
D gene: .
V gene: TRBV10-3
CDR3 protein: CAISESAGKNGYTF
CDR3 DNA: TGTGCCATCAGTGAGTCGGCAGGAAAGAATGGCTACACCTTC

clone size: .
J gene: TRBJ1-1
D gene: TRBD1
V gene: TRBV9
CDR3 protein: CASSAGDRVITEAFF
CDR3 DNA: TGTGCCAGCAGCGCGGGGGACAGGGTAATCACTGAAGCTTTCTTT

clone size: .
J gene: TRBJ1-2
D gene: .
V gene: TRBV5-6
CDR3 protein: CASSLGGARYGYTF
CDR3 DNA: TGTGCCAGCAGCTTGGGGGGGGCCCGCTATGGCTACACCTTC

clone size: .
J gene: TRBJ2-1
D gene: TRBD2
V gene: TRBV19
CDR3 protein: CASSRVGTSETVNYNEQFF
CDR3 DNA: TGTGCCAGTAGTAGGGTCGGGACTAGCGAGACCGTTAACTACAATGAGCAGTTCTTC

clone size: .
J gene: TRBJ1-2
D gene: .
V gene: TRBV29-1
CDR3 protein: CSVASRDRDYGYTF
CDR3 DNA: TGCAGCGTAGCGTCCAGGGATCGGGACTATGGCTACACCTTC

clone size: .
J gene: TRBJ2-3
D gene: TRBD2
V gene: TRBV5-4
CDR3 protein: CASSYNGGEPTDTQYF
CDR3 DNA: TGTGCCAGCAGCTATAATGGGGGGGAACCCACAGATACGCAGTATTTT

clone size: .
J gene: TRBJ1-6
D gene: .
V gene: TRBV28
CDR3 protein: CASSLVGAGSPLHF
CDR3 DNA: TGTGCCAGCAGTTTAGTAGGGGCGGGCTCACCCCTCCACTTT

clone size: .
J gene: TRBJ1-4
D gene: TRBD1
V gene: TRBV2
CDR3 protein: CASSGGAGTVNEKLFF
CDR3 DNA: TGTGCCAGCAGTGGGGGGGCCGGGACAGTTAATGAAAAACTGTTTTTT

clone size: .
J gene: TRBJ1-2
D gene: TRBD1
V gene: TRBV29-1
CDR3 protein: CSVSGQGARGYTF
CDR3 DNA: TGCAGCGTTTCTGGACAGGGCGCCCGTGGCTACACCTTC

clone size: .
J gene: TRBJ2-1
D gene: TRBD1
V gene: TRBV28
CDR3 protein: CASNQGAVVSNEQFF
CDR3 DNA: TGTGCCAGCAATCAGGGGGCAGTCGTCTCCAATGAGCAGTTCTTC

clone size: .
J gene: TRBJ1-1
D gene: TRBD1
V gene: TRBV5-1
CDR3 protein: CASSQRPGTGLTEAFF
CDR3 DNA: TGCGCCAGCAGCCAGAGGCCCGGGACAGGGTTGACTGAAGCTTTCTTT

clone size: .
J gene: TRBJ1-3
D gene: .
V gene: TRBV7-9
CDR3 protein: CASTKKGLGYSGNTIYF
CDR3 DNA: TGTGCCAGCACTAAAAAGGGGCTGGGCTACTCTGGAAACACCATATATTTT

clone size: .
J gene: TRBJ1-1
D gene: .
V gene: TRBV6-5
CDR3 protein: CASLAGEAFF
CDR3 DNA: TGTGCCAGCCTGGCAGGGGAAGCTTTCTTT

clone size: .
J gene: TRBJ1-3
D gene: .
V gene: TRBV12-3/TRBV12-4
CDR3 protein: CASSPAGNTIYF
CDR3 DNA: TGTGCCAGCAGTCCCGCTGGAAACACCATATATTTT

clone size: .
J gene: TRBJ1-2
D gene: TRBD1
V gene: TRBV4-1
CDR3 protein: CASSPGQANGYTF
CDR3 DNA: TGCGCCAGCAGCCCTGGACAGGCCAATGGCTACACCTTC

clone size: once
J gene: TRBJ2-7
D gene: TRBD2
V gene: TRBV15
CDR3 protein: CATSGTGGYEQYF
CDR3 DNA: TGTGCCACCAGCGGGACGGGGGGCTACGAGCAGTACTTC